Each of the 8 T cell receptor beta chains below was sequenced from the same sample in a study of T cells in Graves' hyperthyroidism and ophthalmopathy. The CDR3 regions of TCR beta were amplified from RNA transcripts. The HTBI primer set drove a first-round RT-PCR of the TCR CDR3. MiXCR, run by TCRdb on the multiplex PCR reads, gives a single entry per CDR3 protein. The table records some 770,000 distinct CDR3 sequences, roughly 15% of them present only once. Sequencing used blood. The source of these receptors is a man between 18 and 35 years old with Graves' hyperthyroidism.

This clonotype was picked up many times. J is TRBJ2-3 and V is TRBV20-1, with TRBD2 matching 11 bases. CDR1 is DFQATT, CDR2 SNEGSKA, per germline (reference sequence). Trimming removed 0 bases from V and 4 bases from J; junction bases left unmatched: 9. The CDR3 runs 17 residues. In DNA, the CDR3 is TGCAGTGCTAGAGACCTACTCGGACTAGCGGGCGCAGATACGCAGTATTTT. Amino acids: CSARDLLGLAGADTQYF.

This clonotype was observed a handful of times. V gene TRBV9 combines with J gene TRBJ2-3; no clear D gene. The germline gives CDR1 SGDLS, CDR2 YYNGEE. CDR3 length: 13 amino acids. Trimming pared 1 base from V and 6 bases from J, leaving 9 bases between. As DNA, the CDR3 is TGTGCCAGCAGCGTACGCCAAGAGGATACGCAGTATTTT. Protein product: CASSVRQEDTQYF.

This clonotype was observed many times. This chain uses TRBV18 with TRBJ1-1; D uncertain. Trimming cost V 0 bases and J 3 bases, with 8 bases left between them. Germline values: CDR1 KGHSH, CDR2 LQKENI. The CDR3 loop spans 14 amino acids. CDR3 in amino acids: CASSPPQRDTEAFF. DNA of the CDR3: TGTGCCAGCTCACCACCTCAACGGGACACTGAAGCTTTCTTT.

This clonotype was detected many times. CDR3 sequence reads: CASSPGTSQTSNPYEQYF. The CDR3, as DNA: TGTGCCAGCAGCCCCGGGACCTCCCAAACTTCTAACCCCTACGAGCAGTACTTC. The rearrangement links TRBV6-2 or TRBV6-3 to TRBJ2-7; the D call may be TRBD1 or TRBD2 (5 bases each). Germline V CDR1 and CDR2: MNHEY, SVGEGT. V was pared by 6 bases and J by 2 bases, with 26 bases between. The CDR3 consists of 18 residues.

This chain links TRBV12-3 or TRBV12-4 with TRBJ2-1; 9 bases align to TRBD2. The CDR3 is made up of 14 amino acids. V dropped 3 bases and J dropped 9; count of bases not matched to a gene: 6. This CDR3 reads CASSFGGRAGEQFF. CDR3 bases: TGTGCCAGCAGTTTTGGCGGGAGGGCCGGTGAGCAGTTCTTC.

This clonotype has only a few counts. The CDR3 is CASSQDLGTSDYNEQFF. CDR3 DNA: TGTGCCAGCAGCCAAGATCTCGGGACTAGCGACTACAATGAGCAGTTCTTC. The V and J genes are TRBV14 and TRBJ2-1, with 10 bases fitting TRBD2. The germline CDR1 and CDR2 sequences are SGHDN and FVKESK. Losses at the gene ends were 0 bases for V and 3 bases for J; bases not matched to a gene: 5. The CDR3 sequence is 17 residues long.

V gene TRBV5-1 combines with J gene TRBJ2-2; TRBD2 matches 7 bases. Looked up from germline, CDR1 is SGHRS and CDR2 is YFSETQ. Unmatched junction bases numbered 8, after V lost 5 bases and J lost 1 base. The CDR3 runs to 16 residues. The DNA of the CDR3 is TGCGCCAGCAGTCAATTGGCTAGCGGGAACACCGGGGAGCTGTTTTTT. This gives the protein CASSQLASGNTGELFF. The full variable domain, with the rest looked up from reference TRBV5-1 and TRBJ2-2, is KAGVTQTPRYLIKTRGQQVTLSCSPISGHRSVSWYQQTPGQGLQFLFEYFSETQRNKGNFPGRFSGRQFSNSRSEMNVSTLELGDSALYLCASSQLASGNTGELFFGEGSRLTVL.

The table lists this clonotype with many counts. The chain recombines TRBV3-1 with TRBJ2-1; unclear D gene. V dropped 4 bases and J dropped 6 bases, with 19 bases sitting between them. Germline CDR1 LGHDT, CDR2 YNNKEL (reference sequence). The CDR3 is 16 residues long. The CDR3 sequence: CASSPSVNTWGNEQFF. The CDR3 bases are TGTGCCAGCAGCCCCTCGGTAAACACCTGGGGCAATGAGCAGTTCTTC.